The clone carrying this T cell receptor beta chain is termed medium-sized. What it binds is unknown. Treatment noted: roughly 11-day PBMC culture with coronavirus spike peptide pools or control peptides (ViraFEST assay). ViraFEST enlarged antigen-specific T cell populations with peptide pools and afterwards sequenced TCRs. Culture conditions combined around 2 million PBMCs per well with around 9.7 IU/ml IL-2 and 9 to 10 ug/ml peptide pools. Cultured CD4+ T-cell DNA underwent Oncomine TCR Beta short-read sequencing. TCRdb reprocessed the PCR reads with MiXCR, giving one entry per CDR3 protein. The profile shows 6,000 to 8,000 distinct CDR3 sequences, approximately 20% of them singletons. The sample belongs to a study of vaccination and CD4 T cells after COVID-19. General observations from the study: The median number of SARS-CoV-2-reactive clonotypes increased from roughly 22 to 38, a change that did not reach significance.

The V end was cut by 5 bases, the J end by 6 bases, with 20 bases between. The germline V gene has CDR1 SGHVS and CDR2 FQNEAQ. The CDR3 runs to 15 residues. V and J are TRBV7-8 and TRBJ2-7, with a possible D match to TRBD2 (6 bases). The source of this sequence is a human donor who had recovered from COVID-19. Sequencing was performed on CD4+ T cells from blood, cultured in vitro, taken after SARS-CoV-2 vaccination. The CDR3 is CASSIKLTGEVEQYF. For the CDR3, the DNA is TGTGCCAGCAGCATCAAACTGACGGGGGAGGTCGAGCAGTACTTC. Looking up the rest from reference TRBV7-8 and TRBJ2-7 gives the full variable domain: GAGVSQSPRYKVAKRGQDVALRCDPISGHVSLFWYQQALGQGPEFLTYFQNEAQLDKSGLPSDRFFAERPEGSVSTLKIQRTQQEDSAVYLCASSIKLTGEVEQYFGPGTRLTVT.